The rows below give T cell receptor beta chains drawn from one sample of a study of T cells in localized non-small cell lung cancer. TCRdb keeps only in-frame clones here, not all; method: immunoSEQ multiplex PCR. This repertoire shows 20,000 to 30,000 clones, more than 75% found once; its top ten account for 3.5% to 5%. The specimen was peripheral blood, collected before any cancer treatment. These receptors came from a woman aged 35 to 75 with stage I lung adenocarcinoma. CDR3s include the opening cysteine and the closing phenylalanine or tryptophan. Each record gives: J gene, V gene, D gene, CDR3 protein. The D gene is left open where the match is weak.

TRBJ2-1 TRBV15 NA CATSRDRESLREQFF
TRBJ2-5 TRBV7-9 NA CASSLLPQETQYF
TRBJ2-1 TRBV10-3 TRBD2 CAISITSGGYNEQFF
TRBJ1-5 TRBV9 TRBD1 CASSVTGQANQPQHF
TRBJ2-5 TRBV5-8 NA CASSLVFSARTETQYF
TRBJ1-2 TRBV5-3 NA CARSFGSSPLYGYTF
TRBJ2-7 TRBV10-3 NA CAIKQRAGFNYEQYF
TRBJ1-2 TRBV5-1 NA CASSSQGGGWSYGYTF
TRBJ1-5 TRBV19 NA CASKSQHSNQPQHF
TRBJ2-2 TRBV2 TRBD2 CASSEVGGESGELFF
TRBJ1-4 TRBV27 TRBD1 CASSFTGVNEKLFF
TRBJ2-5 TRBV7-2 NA CASTPTREETQYF
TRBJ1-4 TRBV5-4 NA CASSESGASEKLFF
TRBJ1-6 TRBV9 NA CASSVEGGGGNSPLHF
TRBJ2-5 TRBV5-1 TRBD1 CASSLAGQGAQETQYF
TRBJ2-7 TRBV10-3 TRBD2 CAISESGLAGPATYEQYF
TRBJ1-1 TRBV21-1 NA CASSKKSGRGWGTEAFF
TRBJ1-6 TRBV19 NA CASRRGQWESPLHF
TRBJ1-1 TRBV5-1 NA CASSTYGAMNTEAFF
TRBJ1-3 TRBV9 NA CASSVGLGEWRDRDTIYF
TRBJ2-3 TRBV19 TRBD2 CASRTSGGTDTQYF
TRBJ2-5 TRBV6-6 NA CASSLTRETQYF
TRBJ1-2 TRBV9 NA CASSVIPPVYGYTF
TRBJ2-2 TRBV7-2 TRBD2 CASSFFSGGGTGELFF
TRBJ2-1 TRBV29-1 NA CSVEEGIESNEQFF
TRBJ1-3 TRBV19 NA CASSIGSDSGNTIYF
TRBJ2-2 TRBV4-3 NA CASSQAEVTGELFF
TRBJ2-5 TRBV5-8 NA CASSSPWRDWQETQYF
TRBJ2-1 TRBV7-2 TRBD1 CASSLEVVGQGRNEQFF
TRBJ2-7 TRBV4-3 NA CASSQVQGNLYEQYF
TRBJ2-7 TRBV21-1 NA CASRADNYEQYF
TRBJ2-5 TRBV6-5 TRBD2 CASSYREAQETQYF
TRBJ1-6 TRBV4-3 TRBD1 CASSQDRGSSYNSPLHF
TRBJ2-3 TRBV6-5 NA CASSATVKDTQYF
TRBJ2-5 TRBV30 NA CAWVALGQPPGETQYF
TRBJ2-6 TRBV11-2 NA CASSSFATGGGANVLTF
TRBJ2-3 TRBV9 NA CASSFGTSTDTQYF
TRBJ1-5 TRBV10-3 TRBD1 CAIRQGLGQPQHF
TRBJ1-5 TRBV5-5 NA CASSLADDQPQHF
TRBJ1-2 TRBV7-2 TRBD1 CASQGQGLNYGYTF
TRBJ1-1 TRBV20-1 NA CSVPAFTEAFF
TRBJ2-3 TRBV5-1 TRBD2 CASSSGLAGGSATQYF
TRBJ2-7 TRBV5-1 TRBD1 CASSLGQGGNEQYF